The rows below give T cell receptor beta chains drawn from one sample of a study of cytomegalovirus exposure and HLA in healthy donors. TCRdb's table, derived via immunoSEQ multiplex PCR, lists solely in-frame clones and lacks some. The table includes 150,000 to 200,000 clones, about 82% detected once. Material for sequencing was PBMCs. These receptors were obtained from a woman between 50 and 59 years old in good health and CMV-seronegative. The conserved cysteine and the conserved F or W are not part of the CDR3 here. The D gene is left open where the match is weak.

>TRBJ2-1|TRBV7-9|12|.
ASTLGGEGNEQF
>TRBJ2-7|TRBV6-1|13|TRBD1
ASSAGVTGVYEQY
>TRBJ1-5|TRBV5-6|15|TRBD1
ASSLGSGTGVDQPQH
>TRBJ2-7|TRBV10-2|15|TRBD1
ASSTELLRDRGHEQY
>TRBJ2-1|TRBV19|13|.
ASTPRQSPYNEQF
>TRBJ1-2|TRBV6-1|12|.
ASSERAASYGYT
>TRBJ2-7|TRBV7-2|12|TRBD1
ASSSDRAAYEQY
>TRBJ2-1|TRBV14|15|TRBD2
ASSQEWGLAVDNEQF
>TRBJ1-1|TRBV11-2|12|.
ASTLAVMNTEAF
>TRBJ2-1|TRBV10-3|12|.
AITPGGGSNEQF
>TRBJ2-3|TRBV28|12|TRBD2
ASRLAGATDTQY
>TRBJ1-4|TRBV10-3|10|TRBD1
AIRGTDEKLF
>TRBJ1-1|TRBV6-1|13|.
ATLPFQGRVTEAF
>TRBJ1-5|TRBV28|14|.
ASSLLVPRSGQPQH
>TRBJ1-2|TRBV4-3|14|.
ASSQEQGAGNYGYT
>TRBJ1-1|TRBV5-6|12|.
ASSLGGRSTEAF
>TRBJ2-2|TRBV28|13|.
ASTLGGRLTGELF
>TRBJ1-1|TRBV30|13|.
ACSMGQGGLPGAF
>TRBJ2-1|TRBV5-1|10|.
ASSLVGDEQF
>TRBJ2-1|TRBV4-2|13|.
ASSQEGASDNEQF
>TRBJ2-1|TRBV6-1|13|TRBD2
ASRSRDSGSNEQF
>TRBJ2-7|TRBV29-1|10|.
SVALTNGEQY
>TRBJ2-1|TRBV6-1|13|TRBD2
ASRGGGRGVNEQF
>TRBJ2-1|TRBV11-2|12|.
ASSLNPPSIEQF
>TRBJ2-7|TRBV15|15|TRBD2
ATSRDGVREFPYEQY
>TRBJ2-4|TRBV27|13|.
ASSSMGLPGDIQY
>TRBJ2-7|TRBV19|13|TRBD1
ASTVGGTGGGEQY
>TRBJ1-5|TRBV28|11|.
ASSQGGNQSQH
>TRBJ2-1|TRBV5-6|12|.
ASSLDRRYNEQF
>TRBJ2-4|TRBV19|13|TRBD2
ASTQASGTKNIQY
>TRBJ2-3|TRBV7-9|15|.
ASREVRDPKHGDTQY
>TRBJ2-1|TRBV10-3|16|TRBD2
AISESGVTASGRGEQF
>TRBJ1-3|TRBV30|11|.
AWSVGSRNTIY
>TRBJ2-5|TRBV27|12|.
ASSVRRGGETQY
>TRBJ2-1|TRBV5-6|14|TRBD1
ASSLVGTGAYNEQF
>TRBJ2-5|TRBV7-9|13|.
ASSLASGGQETQY
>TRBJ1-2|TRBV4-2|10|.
ASSQGGIGYT
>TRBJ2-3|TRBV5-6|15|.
ASSLQGGFRSTDTQY
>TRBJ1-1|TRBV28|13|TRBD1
ASSLWTGTNTEAF
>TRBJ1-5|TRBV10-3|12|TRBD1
AISESGQNQPQH
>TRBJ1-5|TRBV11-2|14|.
ASSLVAGSGNQPQH
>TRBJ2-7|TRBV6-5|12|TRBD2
ASSGTSGSSEQY
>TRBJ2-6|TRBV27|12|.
ASSSLSGANVLT
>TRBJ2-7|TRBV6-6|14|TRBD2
ASSLIPASGTYEQY
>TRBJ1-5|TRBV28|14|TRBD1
ASSSRDRGSNQPQH
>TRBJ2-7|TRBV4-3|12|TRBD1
ASSQETGGYEQY
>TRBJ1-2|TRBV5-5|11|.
ASSLSQSSGYT
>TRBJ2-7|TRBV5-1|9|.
ASRGANEQY